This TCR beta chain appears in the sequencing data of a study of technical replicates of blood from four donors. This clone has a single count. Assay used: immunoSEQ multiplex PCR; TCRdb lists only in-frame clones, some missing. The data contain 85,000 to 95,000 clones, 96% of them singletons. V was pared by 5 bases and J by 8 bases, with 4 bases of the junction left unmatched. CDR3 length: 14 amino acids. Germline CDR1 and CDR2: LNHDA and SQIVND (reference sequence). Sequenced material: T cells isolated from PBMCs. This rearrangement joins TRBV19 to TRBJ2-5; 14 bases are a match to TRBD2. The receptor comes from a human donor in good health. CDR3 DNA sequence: TGTGCCAGTAGTGCCGGGACTAGCGGGAGCACCCAGTACTTC. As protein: CASSAGTSGSTQYF.